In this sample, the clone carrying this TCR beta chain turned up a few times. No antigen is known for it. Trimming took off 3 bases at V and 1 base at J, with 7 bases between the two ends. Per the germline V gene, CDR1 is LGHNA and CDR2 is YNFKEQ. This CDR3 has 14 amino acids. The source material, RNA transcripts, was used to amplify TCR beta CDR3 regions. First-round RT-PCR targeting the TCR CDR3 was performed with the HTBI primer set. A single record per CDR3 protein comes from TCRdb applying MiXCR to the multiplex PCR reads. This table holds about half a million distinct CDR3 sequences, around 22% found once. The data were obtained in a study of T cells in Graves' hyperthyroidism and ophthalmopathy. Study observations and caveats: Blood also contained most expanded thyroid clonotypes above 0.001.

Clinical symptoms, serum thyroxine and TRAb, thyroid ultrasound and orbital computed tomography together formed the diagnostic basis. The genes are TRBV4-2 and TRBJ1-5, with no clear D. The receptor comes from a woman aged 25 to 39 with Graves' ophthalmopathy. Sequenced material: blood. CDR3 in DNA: TGTGCCAGCAGCCAGGACCAGAGCAATCAGCCCCAGCATTTT. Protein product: CASSQDQSNQPQHF.